The 27 T cell receptor beta chains below all came from one sample that was sequenced in a study of T-cell memory formation after mild COVID-19 (dated by TCRdb to about 2021). Libraries came from 5' RACE. Data came from an Illumina NovaSeq 6000. TCRdb applied fastp at Q25 and MiXCR to the public reads, then kept only in-frame beta chains. Each record represents a unique CDR3 protein, reported with the most common genes and DNA among its rows. This sample has some 320,000 distinct CDR3 sequences in its table, and approximately 14% of those were observed once. Roughly 23% of the sample lies in the top ten. The sample consisted of PBMCs or a T cell subset sorted from them (not recorded which). These receptor sequences come from a man aged 18 to 29 who had mild COVID-19 (a few samples of this study predate the infection). The sample titles of this study are shuffled in the database, so cell type and time point are left out; the donor was told from shared clones.

The chain employs TRBV4-1 and TRBJ1-6; no clear D. The CDR3 covers 18 residues. Germline V CDR1 and CDR2: MGHRA, YSYEKL. The V end was cut by 0 bases, the J end by 10 bases, with 22 bases between. CDR3 sequence reads: CASSQEAYIGPRESPLHF. The CDR3 nucleotides read TGCGCCAGCAGCCAAGAAGCTTATATTGGCCCAAGGGAGTCACCCCTCCACTTT.

This clonotype was counted only a few times. The chain carries TRBV5-6 and TRBJ2-5; 7 nucleotides line up with TRBD2. This CDR3 is built from 14 residues. Germline V gene lookup returns CDR1 SGHDT and CDR2 YYEEEE. V dropped 3 bases and J dropped 2; count of bases not matched to a gene: 4. Written as DNA, the CDR3 is TGTGCCAGCAGCTCGCCCGGGAGGCAAGAGACCCAGTACTTC. It encodes CASSSPGRQETQYF.

This rearrangement joins TRBV15 to TRBJ1-1, with 8 bases lining up with TRBD1. CDR1 LNHNV and CDR2 YYDKDF come from the germline V gene (reference sequence). V shed 5 bases, J shed 4 bases, and the junction held 3 bases outside the gene matches. This CDR3 contains 13 residues. CDR3 sequence (DNA): TGTGCCACCAGCCTCCAGGGGGCCACTGAAGCTTTCTTT. It translates to CATSLQGATEAFF.

This clonotype was seen at least ten times. The chain carries TRBV2 and TRBJ2-3, with 7 bases lining up with TRBD2. There are 15 residues in the CDR3. Losses at the gene ends were 8 bases for V and 0 bases for J; bases not matched to a gene: 8. Per the germline V gene, CDR1 is SNHLY and CDR2 is FYNNEI. CDR3 region: CASFAGVFSTDTQYF. In DNA, the CDR3 is TGTGCCAGCTTCGCGGGGGTCTTTAGCACAGATACGCAGTATTTT.

This clonotype was counted many times. The chain employs TRBV2 and TRBJ1-1; D is perhaps TRBD1 (5 bases). The CDR3 length is 14 residues. Trimming shortened V by 7 bases and J by 0 bases, and 12 bases separated the two germline ends. Looked up from germline, CDR1 is SNHLY and CDR2 is FYNNEI. The CDR3 protein is CASKIDRLNTEAFF. The DNA of the CDR3 is TGTGCCAGCAAAATCGACAGATTGAACACTGAAGCTTTCTTT.

In this sample, this clonotype turned up a few times. The chain has TRBV7-2 and TRBJ2-5; D is tentatively TRBD1 or TRBD2 (5 bases each). The CDR3 sequence is 15 residues long. Between the trimmed V and J ends, which lost 1 base and 2 bases, there was a span of 11 bases. Germline V lookup: CDR1 SGHTA, CDR2 FQGNSA. CDR3 nucleotides: TGTGCCAGCAGCTTAGGAGGGGTCCTACAAGAGACCCAGTACTTC. It encodes CASSLGGVLQETQYF.

This clonotype was seen repeatedly, ten times or more. This rearrangement joins TRBV3-1 to TRBJ2-5; TRBD2 matches 12 bases. Germline CDR1 is LGHDT and CDR2 is YNNKEL (reference sequence). Germline trimming cut 1 base from V and 3 bases from J; bases unmatched to any gene: 6. The CDR3 is 17 residues long. CDR3 loop: CASSQGATSGGEETQYF. CDR3 nucleotide sequence: TGTGCCAGCAGCCAAGGTGCGACTAGCGGGGGAGAAGAGACCCAGTACTTC.

The J gene is TRBJ2-7, the V gene TRBV11-1; 9 nucleotides align to TRBD2. The CDR3 is 14 residues long. Germline assignment: CDR1 SGHAT and CDR2 FQDESV (reference sequence). V shed 5 bases, J shed 2 bases, and the junction held 4 bases outside the gene matches. The CDR3 DNA is TGTGCCAGCAGCCCTAGCGGGGACACCTACGAGCAGTACGTC. Its protein is CASSPSGDTYEQYV.

This clonotype has just a few counts. This sequence joins TRBV6-4 and TRBJ1-5; 10 positions agree with TRBD1. The CDR3 totals 14 residues. Germline CDR1 is MRHNA and CDR2 is SNTAGT. V trimming: 7 bases; J trimming: 7 bases; junction bases outside the gene matches: 7. The CDR3 sequence is CASMRQGARQPQHF. Here the CDR3 DNA reads TGTGCCAGCATGAGACAGGGGGCCCGCCAGCCCCAGCATTTT.

This clonotype was seen more than once but under ten times. The chain's CDR3 is CASRPPGQGDTDTQYF. The DNA of the CDR3 is TGTGCCAGCAGACCTCCGGGACAGGGGGACACAGATACGCAGTATTTT. The chain recombines TRBV9 with TRBJ2-3; 11 bases are shared with TRBD1. CDR3 length equals 16 residues. Unmatched junction bases numbered 7, after V lost 5 bases and J lost 2 bases. CDR1 and CDR2 from the germline V gene are SGDLS and YYNGEE. The complete variable domain, with remaining parts taken from reference TRBV9 and TRBJ2-3, reads DSGVTQTPKHLITATGQRVTLRCSPRSGDLSVYWYQQSLDQGLQFLIQYYNGEERAKGNILERFSAQQFPDLHSELNLSSLELGDSALYFCASRPPGQGDTDTQYFGPGTRLTVL.

In its sample, this clonotype was seen a few times. The V gene is TRBV6-2 or TRBV6-3, the J gene TRBJ1-2; 7 nucleotides align to TRBD1. The CDR3 sequence is 13 residues long. Germline CDR1 and CDR2: MNHEY and SVGEGT. The J segment lost 2 bases and the V segment lost 8 bases, leaving 5 bases of the junction unmatched. The CDR3 sequence: CASGDRINYGYTF. CDR3 in DNA: TGTGCCAGCGGGGACAGAATAAACTATGGCTACACCTTC.

The chain carries TRBV30 and TRBJ2-7; TRBD1 aligns across 7 bases. The germline V gene has CDR1 GTSNPN and CDR2 SVGIG (reference sequence). V dropped 5 bases and J dropped 2; count of bases not matched to a gene: 3. The CDR3 extends over 12 amino acids. CDR3 amino acids: CAWGTVPYEQYF. The CDR3 bases are TGTGCCTGGGGGACAGTACCCTACGAGCAGTACTTC.

The V gene is TRBV7-2, the J gene TRBJ2-2, with D hard to call. The germline gives CDR1 SGHTA, CDR2 FQGNSA. The CDR3 totals 16 residues. The germline V and J ends were trimmed by 5 bases and 1 base, with 14 bases remaining between them. The CDR3 DNA sequence: TGTGCCAGCAGCCGACCTCAGAGCCTGAACACCGGGGAGCTGTTTTTT. This translates into CASSRPQSLNTGELFF.

This clonotype was observed many times. The chain employs TRBV10-2 and TRBJ2-7, with TRBD2 identical over 9 bases. CDR1 is WSHSY, CDR2 SAAADI, per germline. With 1 base clipped from V and 3 bases from J, the junction kept 4 bases outside the gene matches. This CDR3 has 15 residues. The CDR3: CASSELASGNYEQYF. The CDR3 DNA reads TGCGCCAGCAGTGAGTTGGCTAGCGGGAACTACGAGCAGTACTTC.

This chain connects TRBV7-3 to TRBJ2-2, with 8 bases identical to TRBD2. CDR3 length equals 17 residues. Trimming cost V 5 bases and J 4 bases; bases outside gene matches: 12. Per germline, CDR1 SGHTA and CDR2 FQGTGA. The CDR3 is CASSLLDSGASTGELFF. In nucleotides, the CDR3 is TGTGCCAGCAGCCTCCTCGATAGCGGGGCGAGCACCGGGGAGCTGTTTTTT. The full variable domain, its missing parts supplied by reference TRBV7-3 and TRBJ2-2, is GAGVSQTPSNKVTEKGKYVELRCDPISGHTALYWYRQSLGQGPEFLIYFQGTGAADDSGLPNDRFFAVRPEGSVSTLKIQRTERGDSAVYLCASSLLDSGASTGELFFGEGSRLTVL.

The rearrangement links TRBV3-1 to TRBJ2-2; 9 bases map to TRBD1. This CDR3 is 16 amino acids long. Germline CDR1 reads LGHDT; CDR2 reads YNNKEL (reference sequence). V trimming: 1 base; J trimming: 5 bases; junction bases outside the gene matches: 5. The CDR3: CASSQGTGVRTGELFF. The CDR3 coding sequence is TGTGCCAGCAGCCAAGGGACAGGGGTCAGGACCGGGGAGCTGTTTTTT.

J is TRBJ2-2 and V is TRBV6-1; no clear D. CDR1 and CDR2 from the germline V gene are MNHNS and SASEGT. The CDR3 is made up of 14 amino acids. Trimming pared 3 bases from V and 5 bases from J, leaving 10 bases between. The CDR3 bases are TGTGCCAGCAGTGAGGGTTTGGAGACCGGGGAGCTGTTTTTT. Residues: CASSEGLETGELFF.

This clonotype occurred a few times. The genes are TRBV7-2 and TRBJ2-3, with 9 nucleotides matching TRBD2. This CDR3 has 18 residues. From germline, CDR1 is SGHTA and CDR2 FQGNSA. Trimming cost V 2 bases and J 3 bases; bases outside gene matches: 12. The CDR3 coding sequence is TGTGCCAGCAGCTTATTGTCGGCGGGGGGGCCGGGGACAGATACGCAGTATTTT. Protein: CASSLLSAGGPGTDTQYF.

This clonotype was seen a handful of times. The chain is built from TRBV15 and TRBJ2-4; D gene ambiguous. The germline V gene has CDR1 LNHNV and CDR2 YYDKDF (reference sequence). The CDR3 runs 12 residues. Trimming stripped 1 base from V and 6 bases from J, with 4 bases between. Written as DNA, the CDR3 is TGTGCCACCAGCAGAGGAACAAACATTCAGTACTTC. Amino acid sequence: CATSRGTNIQYF.

The V call is TRBV20-1, the J call TRBJ2-1; 10 nucleotides match TRBD2. Trimming at V came to 3 bases and at J to 7 bases, leaving 6 bases not matched to a gene. CDR1 and CDR2 from the germline V gene are DFQATT and SNEGSKA (reference sequence). CDR3 size: 14 residues. CDR3 DNA sequence: TGCAGTGCTAGGAGCGGGGGGGCCCGGAATGAGCAGTTCTTC. This translates into CSARSGGARNEQFF.

This clonotype was seen only a few times. The V call is TRBV5-1, the J call TRBJ1-4; TRBD1 is a possible D gene (6 bases). The CDR3 is 15 residues long. The V and J ends lost 0 bases and 7 bases respectively, with 13 bases between them. Looked up from germline, CDR1 is SGHRS and CDR2 is YFSETQ. The CDR3 nucleotides read TGCGCCAGCAGCTTGGTGGCGGGACAAAGTGAAAAACTGTTTTTT. Translated, it gives CASSLVAGQSEKLFF.

This clonotype was found a few times. The genes are TRBV6-6 and TRBJ1-2; D call uncertain. The CDR3 length is 15 residues. Germline values: CDR1 MNHNY, CDR2 SVGAGI (reference sequence). Trimming took 6 bases from V and 3 from J, leaving 17 bases between them. CDR3 nucleotides: TGTGCCAGCAGACTTAACCCGGAGAGGGACTATGGCTACACCTTC. Its translation: CASRLNPERDYGYTF.

V usage is TRBV7-2 and J usage is TRBJ1-6, with a weak D call TRBD1 (5 bases). The CDR3 length is 15 residues. Trimming cost V 5 bases and J 11 bases, with 19 bases left between them. The germline V gene has CDR1 SGHTA and CDR2 FQGNSA. CDR3 nucleotide sequence: TGTGCCAGCAGCCCCCCCAGGGTGGTACAGCCACCCCTCCACTTT. This translates into CASSPPRVVQPPLHF.

The chain has TRBV6-6 and TRBJ2-1; 12 bases match TRBD2. Germline lookup yields CDR1 MNHNY and CDR2 SVGAGI (reference sequence). The CDR3 contains 18 residues. With V trimmed by 7 bases and J by 5 bases, 15 bases remained unmatched. Written as DNA, the CDR3 is TGTGCCAGCACGATATTGGCCAGAGGACTAGCGGGGAACAATGAGCAGTTCTTC. Amino acids: CASTILARGLAGNNEQFF.

This clonotype was observed a few times. This sequence joins TRBV7-7 and TRBJ2-5, with D hard to call. This CDR3 has 14 residues. CDR1 is SSHAT, CDR2 FNYEAQ, per germline (reference sequence). Trimming took off 5 bases at V and 0 bases at J, with 10 bases between the two ends. The chain's CDR3 is CASSLTVYQETQYF. The DNA of the CDR3 is TGTGCCAGCAGCCTGACTGTGTACCAAGAGACCCAGTACTTC. Variable domain in full (rest from reference TRBV7-7 and TRBJ2-5): GAGVSQSPRYKVTKRGQDVTLRCDPISSHATLYWYQQALGQGPEFLTYFNYEAQPDKSGLPSDRFSAERPEGSISTLTIQRTEQRDSAMYRCASSLTVYQETQYFGPGTRLLVL.

The chain combines TRBV29-1 with TRBJ2-3; no reliable D call. Trimming took 4 bases from V and 0 from J, leaving 11 bases between them. Germline loops: CDR1 SQVTM, CDR2 ANQGSEA. CDR3 length equals 14 residues. The CDR3 DNA follows: TGCAGCGTTGTTAACGGACCGAGCACAGATACGCAGTATTTT. Its translation: CSVVNGPSTDTQYF.

This chain uses TRBV12-3 or TRBV12-4 with TRBJ2-7; TRBD1 matches 7 bases. CDR3 length: 15 amino acids. The V segment lost 8 bases and the J segment 3 bases; nucleotides outside the gene matches: 13. CDR3 in amino acids: CASGNDRDRVYEQYF. CDR3 nucleotides: TGTGCCAGCGGGAACGACCGGGACAGAGTCTACGAGCAGTACTTC.